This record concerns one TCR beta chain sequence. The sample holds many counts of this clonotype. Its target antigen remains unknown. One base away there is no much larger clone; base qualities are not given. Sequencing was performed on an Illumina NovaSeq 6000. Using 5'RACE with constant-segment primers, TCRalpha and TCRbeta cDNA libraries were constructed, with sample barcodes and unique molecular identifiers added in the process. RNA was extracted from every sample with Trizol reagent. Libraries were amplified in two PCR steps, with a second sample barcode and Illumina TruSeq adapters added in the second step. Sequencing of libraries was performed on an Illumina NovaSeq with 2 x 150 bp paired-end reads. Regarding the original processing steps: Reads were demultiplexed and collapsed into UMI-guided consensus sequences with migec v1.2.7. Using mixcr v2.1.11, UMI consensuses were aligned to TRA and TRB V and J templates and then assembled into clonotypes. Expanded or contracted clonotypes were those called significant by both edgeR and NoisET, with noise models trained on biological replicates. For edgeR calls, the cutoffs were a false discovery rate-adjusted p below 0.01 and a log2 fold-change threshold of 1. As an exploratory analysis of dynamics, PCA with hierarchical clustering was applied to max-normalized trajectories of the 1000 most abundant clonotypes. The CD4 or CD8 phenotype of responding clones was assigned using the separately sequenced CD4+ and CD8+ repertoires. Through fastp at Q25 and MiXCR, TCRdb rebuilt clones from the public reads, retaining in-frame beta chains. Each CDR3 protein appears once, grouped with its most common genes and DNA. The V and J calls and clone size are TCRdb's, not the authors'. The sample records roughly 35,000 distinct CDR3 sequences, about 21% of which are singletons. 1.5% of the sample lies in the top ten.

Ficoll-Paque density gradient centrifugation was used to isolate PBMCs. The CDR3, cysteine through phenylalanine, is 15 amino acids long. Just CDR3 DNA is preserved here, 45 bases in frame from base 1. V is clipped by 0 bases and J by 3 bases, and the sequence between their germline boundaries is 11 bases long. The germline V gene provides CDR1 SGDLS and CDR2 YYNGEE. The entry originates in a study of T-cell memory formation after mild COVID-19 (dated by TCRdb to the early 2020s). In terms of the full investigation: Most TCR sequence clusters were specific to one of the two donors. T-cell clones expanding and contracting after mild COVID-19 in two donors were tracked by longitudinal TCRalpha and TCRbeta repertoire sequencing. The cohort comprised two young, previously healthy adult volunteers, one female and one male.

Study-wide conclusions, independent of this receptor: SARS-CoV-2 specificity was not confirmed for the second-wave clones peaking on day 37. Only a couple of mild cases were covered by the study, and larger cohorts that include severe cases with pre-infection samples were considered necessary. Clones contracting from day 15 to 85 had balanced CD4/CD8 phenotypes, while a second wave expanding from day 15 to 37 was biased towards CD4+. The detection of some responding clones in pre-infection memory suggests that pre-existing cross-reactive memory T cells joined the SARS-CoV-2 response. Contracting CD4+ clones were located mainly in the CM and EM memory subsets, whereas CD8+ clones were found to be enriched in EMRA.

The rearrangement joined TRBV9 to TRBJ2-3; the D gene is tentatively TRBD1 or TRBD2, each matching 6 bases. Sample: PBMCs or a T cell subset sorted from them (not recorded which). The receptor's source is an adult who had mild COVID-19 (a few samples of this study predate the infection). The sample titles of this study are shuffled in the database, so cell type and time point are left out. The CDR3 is CASSVVTGRTDTQYF. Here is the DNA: TGTGCCAGCAGCGTAGTTACAGGGAGGACAGATACGCAGTATTTT.